The T cell receptor (beta chain) described here comes from a study of blood T cells in healthy people across ages. Notes on the study in general: With naive T cell percentage, TCR beta diversity showed a strong correlation. Estimated diversity across one million T cells was deemed an underestimate. A greater number of naive CD4+ cells and higher diversity distinguished long-lived donors from aged donors.

Concerning this clonotype: As yet, its antigen is unknown.

Primed by a sample-barcoded 5' primer and a J-beta primer mix, a second PCR proceeded for about 7 to 12 cycles. TCRdb passed the 5' RACE reads through MiXCR, listing each CDR3 protein once. This table holds fewer than 800,000 distinct CDR3 sequences, 49% found once. Per germline, CDR1 SEHNR and CDR2 FQNEAQ (reference sequence). V lost 5 bases, J lost 2 bases, and 20 bases lay in between. The length of the CDR3 is 17 residues. At least 5.5 micrograms of total RNA were extracted per sample. The J gene is TRBJ2-3, the V gene TRBV7-9; no clear D. The material sequenced was blood. This TCR derives from a woman aged 55-69 years in good health. This CDR3 reads CASSRAGRFGPTDTQYF. The CDR3, as DNA: TGTGCCAGCAGCCGCGCCGGAAGATTTGGTCCCACAGATACGCAGTATTTT.